The next 2 T cell receptor beta chains were all read from a single sample in a study of Ad26.COV2.S vaccination and SARS-CoV-2 variants. TCRdb's table, derived via immunoSEQ multiplex PCR, lists solely in-frame clones and lacks some. The table records about 320,000 clones, approximately 86% of them present only once. The treatment is: 15 to 20 received Ad26.COV2.S at low or high dose, single or two shots; roughly five received placebo; per-sample allocation not given. Day 63 after the first injection of vaccine or placebo was the sampling time. The specimen comprised peripheral blood, sampled in a trial of Ad26.COV2.S vaccine versus placebo. The receptor source for this set is a person between 18 and 65 years old who received the Ad26.COV2.S COVID-19 vaccine or a placebo.

The chain carries TRBV28 and TRBJ2-3; D is unclear. The germline V gene encodes CDR1 MDHEN and CDR2 SYDVKM. The CDR3 contains 12 residues. V was clipped by 4 bases and J by 4 bases, with 6 bases between them. The CDR3: CASSSQADTQYF. In DNA, the CDR3 is TGTGCCAGCAGTTCCCAGGCAGATACGCAGTATTTT.

The rearrangement uses TRBV15 and TRBJ2-1; the match to TRBD2 covers 7 bases. Trimming at V came to 6 bases and at J to 4 bases, leaving 3 bases not matched to a gene. Germline V gene data show CDR1 as LNHNV and CDR2 as YYDKDF (reference sequence). The CDR3 contains 13 residues. The CDR3 DNA follows: TGTGCCACCAGGGGGGGGAGTTACAATGAGCAGTTCTTC. It yields the protein CATRGGSYNEQFF.